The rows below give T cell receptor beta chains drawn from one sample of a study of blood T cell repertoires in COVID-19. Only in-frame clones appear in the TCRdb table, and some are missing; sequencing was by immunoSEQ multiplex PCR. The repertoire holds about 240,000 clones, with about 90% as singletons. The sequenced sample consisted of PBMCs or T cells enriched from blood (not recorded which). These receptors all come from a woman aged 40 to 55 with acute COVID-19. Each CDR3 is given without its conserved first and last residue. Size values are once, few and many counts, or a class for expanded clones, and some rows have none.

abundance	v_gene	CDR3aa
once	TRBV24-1	ATSDQRTVDTQY
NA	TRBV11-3	ASSLLQGVIGTPGEAF
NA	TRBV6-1	ASSESFLTGSTEAF
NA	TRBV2	ASRGTGYNEQF
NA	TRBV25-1	ASREPSGSFNEQF
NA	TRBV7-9	ASSLAHGLAGIYEQY
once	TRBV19	ASSIIGVVAKNIQY
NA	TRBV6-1	ASSEAPPGHHYEQY
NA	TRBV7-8	ASSLELAYEQY
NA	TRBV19	ASSMRRGNSNQPQH
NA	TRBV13	ASSFLAGRETQY
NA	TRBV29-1	SVALGATNEKLF
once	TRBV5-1	ASSLGGAVSYNEQF
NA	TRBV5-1	ASRSGDYGYT
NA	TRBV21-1	ASSKSGASPREQY
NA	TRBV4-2	ASSRVEGGGHSPLH